This T cell receptor (beta chain) is drawn from a study of T cell repertoires in cytomegalovirus infection. Study at large: Public TCR beta signatures provided an indication of both CMV infection and a matching HLA type.

TCRdb re-derived calls from the reads in MiXCR, one entry per CDR3 protein. The repertoire holds 450,000 to 550,000 distinct CDR3 sequences, with 15% to 20% as singletons. This CDR3 has 12 residues. V lost 6 bases and J 7 bases, leaving 12 bases between the germline ends. CDR1 is MNHEY and CDR2 is SVGAGI in the germline V gene. General study findings and limits: Ex vivo responses were dominated by HLA-C-restricted CMV-specific TCR beta clonotypes.

This clonotype was recorded a few times. Its specificity is not known. The sequence derives from a human donor in good health (CMV status not recorded). Some clones in this sample may be carry-over from other donors' samples. V and J are TRBV6-5 and TRBJ1-2; D is perhaps TRBD1 (5 bases). Sequencing used CD8+ T cells from PBMCs. CDR3 in amino acids: CASSSAGFGYTF. DNA for the CDR3: TGTGCCAGCAGCTCGGCAGGGTTTGGCTACACCTTC.